A single sample is the source of the 17 T cell receptor beta chains below, sequenced in a study of neurological immune-mediated disorders. TCRdb processed the 5' RACE reads anew with MiXCR; each CDR3 protein has one entry. Of approximately 65,000 distinct CDR3 sequences listed, roughly 5% are singletons. Specimen: PBMCs. The source of these receptors is a human donor with multiple sclerosis. The donor label of this sample is uncertain.

Remarks on this clonotype: One base away lies a much larger clone, so this may be a sequencing read error. The rearrangement uses TRBV20-1 and TRBJ1-1; 8 bases match TRBD1. The CDR3 sequence is 12 residues long. Germline V CDR1 and CDR2: DFQATT, SNEGSKA (reference sequence). V trimming: 3 bases; J trimming: 11 bases; junction bases outside the gene matches: 8. CDR3 residues: CSASGQGFRAFF. The CDR3 nucleotides read TGCAGTGCTAGTGGACAGGGTTTCAGGGCTTTCTTT.

As to this clonotype: This may arise from a read error, as a much more abundant clone is one base away. The CDR3 coding sequence is TGCGCCAGCAGCTTGAATCCGGGACAGGGGATATTCGCTGAAGCTTTCTTT. Protein: CASSLNPGQGIFAEAFF. This rearrangement joins TRBV5-1 to TRBJ1-1, with 10 bases that match TRBD1. The V gene end was trimmed by 1 base and the J gene end by 6 bases; junction bases not matched to a gene: 12. The V gene's germline CDR1 is SGHRS and CDR2 YFSETQ. The CDR3 has 17 residues.

This clonotype was found many times. V usage is TRBV5-6 and J usage is TRBJ1-2; D might be TRBD1 (6 bases). This CDR3 comprises 14 residues. CDR1 is SGHDT, CDR2 YYEEEE, per germline. V was shortened by 1 base and J by 2 bases, with 9 bases between the two germline ends. The CDR3 reads CASSLPGVNYGYTF. In nucleotides, the CDR3 is TGTGCCAGCAGCTTGCCAGGGGTGAACTATGGCTACACCTTC.

This clonotype has at least ten counts. The rearrangement joins TRBV6-5 to TRBJ1-4; possible D gene TRBD1, 5 bases. Trimming pared 6 bases from V and 8 bases from J, leaving 16 bases between. The CDR3 covers 14 residues. Germline-derived CDR1 and CDR2 are MNHEY and SVGAGI. This chain's CDR3 is CASSLDRAEEKLFF. CDR3 DNA: TGTGCCAGCAGCCTAGACAGAGCGGAAGAAAAACTGTTTTTT.

In this sample, this clonotype turned up many times. The V call is TRBV29-1, the J call TRBJ2-3; 9 bases fit TRBD1. The J segment lost 1 base and the V segment lost 3 bases, leaving 2 bases of the junction unmatched. CDR3 length equals 14 residues. The germline V gene has CDR1 SQVTM and CDR2 ANQGSEA. The CDR3 DNA is TGCAGCGTTGACAGGACAGGGGGCACAGATACGCAGTATTTT. Protein sequence: CSVDRTGGTDTQYF.

This clonotype showed up many times. The chain has TRBV5-1 and TRBJ2-4; D not certain. With 3 bases removed from V and 2 bases from J, the gap between germline ends came to 9 bases. The CDR3 sequence is 14 residues long. Per germline, CDR1 SGHRS and CDR2 YFSETQ. In nucleotides, the CDR3 is TGCGCCAGCAGCTCCGCAGTATCCAAAAACATTCAGTACTTC. Its translation is CASSSAVSKNIQYF.

This clonotype was observed at least ten times. The chain employs TRBV5-1 and TRBJ2-1, with unresolved D. The CDR3 runs 14 residues. V was trimmed by 2 bases and J by 1 base, leaving 7 bases between them. Germline CDR1 reads SGHRS; CDR2 reads YFSETQ. The CDR3 region is CASSFLTSYNEQFF. CDR3 in DNA: TGCGCCAGCAGCTTCCTGACTTCCTACAATGAGCAGTTCTTC.

This clonotype was found many times. The DNA for the CDR3 is TGCAGTAAGCGGGGGGGCCTTACAGATACGCAGTATTTT. Its protein product is CSKRGGLTDTQYF. This chain connects TRBV20-1 to TRBJ2-3; 10 bases agree with TRBD2. Germline trimming cut 8 bases from V and 3 bases from J; bases unmatched to any gene: 5. There are 13 residues in the CDR3. Germline V lookup: CDR1 DFQATT, CDR2 SNEGSKA (reference sequence).

This clonotype has a count of ten or more. The chain recombines TRBV20-1 with TRBJ1-6, with 7 bases matching TRBD1. The CDR3 consists of 17 residues. Trimming cost V 5 bases and J 0 bases; bases outside gene matches: 10. Germline V gene lookup returns CDR1 DFQATT and CDR2 SNEGSKA (reference sequence). The CDR3 sequence: CSARQGTGSSYNSPLHF. In nucleotides, the CDR3 is TGCAGTGCTCGACAGGGAACGGGGAGCTCCTATAATTCACCCCTCCACTTT.

This clonotype has ten or more counts. At one of its ends the junction is not consistent with the germline gene, which may arise from a read error. The chain joins TRBV12-3 or TRBV12-4 to TRBJ1-2, with D possibly TRBD1 on 5 matching bases. CDR3 size: 15 residues. In nucleotides, the CDR3 is TGTGCCAGCAGCTTAGACCTGACAGTTAGGGGTGGCTACACCTTC. Translated, it gives CASSLDLTVRGGYTF.

This clonotype came up many times. CDR3 protein: CSARRTSGGSYEQYF. The DNA of the CDR3 is TGCAGTGCTAGGAGGACTAGCGGGGGGAGCTACGAGCAGTACTTC. V and J are TRBV20-1 and TRBJ2-7, with 14 positions matching TRBD2. The germline gives CDR1 DFQATT, CDR2 SNEGSKA (reference sequence). With 3 bases clipped from V and 3 bases from J, the junction kept 4 bases outside the gene matches. The CDR3 is made up of 15 amino acids.

This clonotype showed up many times. The chain is built from TRBV27 and TRBJ1-3; D uncertain. CDR1 and CDR2 (germline): MNHEY, SMNVEV (reference sequence). CDR3 length: 14 amino acids. The V gene lost 2 bases and the J gene lost 1 base, with 6 bases spanning the gap. The CDR3 bases are TGTGCCAGCAGTTTAACCGGGTCTGGAAACACCATATATTTT. This gives the protein CASSLTGSGNTIYF.

This clonotype was detected many times. The J gene is TRBJ1-6, the V gene TRBV7-9; no clear D gene. Germline values: CDR1 SEHNR, CDR2 FQNEAQ (reference sequence). CDR3 length: 14 amino acids. The V gene lost 0 bases and the J gene lost 7 bases, with 7 bases spanning the gap. For the CDR3, the DNA is TGTGCCAGCAGCTTAGCGGCCCAGAATTCACCCCTCCACTTT. This sequence encodes CASSLAAQNSPLHF.

This clonotype was counted at least ten times. V gene TRBV5-1 combines with J gene TRBJ2-1; TRBD1 matches 12 bases. Trimming cost V 0 bases and J 8 bases; bases outside gene matches: 12. This CDR3 spans 18 amino acids. Germline CDR1 reads SGHRS; CDR2 reads YFSETQ. CDR3 sequence (DNA): TGCGCCAGCAGCTTGGAGGGGTTAGGGACAGGGGGCCGCGATGAGCAGTTCTTC. Protein sequence: CASSLEGLGTGGRDEQFF.

This clonotype was found many times. This chain uses TRBV6-5 with TRBJ1-1; 10 bases match TRBD1. With 6 bases clipped from V and 1 base from J, the junction kept 5 bases outside the gene matches. CDR3 length: 15 residues. In germline, CDR1 is MNHEY, CDR2 SVGAGI. CDR3 DNA: TGTGCCAGCAGGCGACAGGGGGCTTGGAACACTGAAGCTTTCTTT. It encodes CASRRQGAWNTEAFF.

This clonotype was recorded at least ten times. The V and J genes are TRBV7-6 and TRBJ2-4; D may correspond to TRBD1 or TRBD2 (7 bases each). Trimming stripped 1 base from V and 6 bases from J, with 16 bases between. The CDR3 runs to 16 residues. CDR1 is SGHVS and CDR2 is FNYEAQ in the germline V gene. The CDR3 sequence: CASSLEAGRGGNIQYF. The CDR3 bases are TGTGCCAGCAGCTTAGAAGCGGGCAGGGGGGGAAACATTCAGTACTTC.

This clonotype showed up many times. This chain uses TRBV29-1 with TRBJ2-3; D is possibly TRBD2 (6 bases). This CDR3 region has 12 residues. Germline CDR1 is SQVTM and CDR2 is ANQGSEA. V was cut by 7 bases and J by 3 bases, with 11 bases left in between. CDR3 DNA: TGCAGCGGATACCGGGGGACAGATACGCAGTATTTT. It encodes CSGYRGTDTQYF.